One sample yielded the 31 T cell receptor beta chains listed below, sequenced in a study of cytomegalovirus exposure and HLA in healthy donors. This PCR relied on a set of 60 Vbeta primers and 13 Jbeta primers. TCRdb keeps only in-frame clones here, not all; method: immunoSEQ multiplex PCR. Seen here are 110,000 to 150,000 clones, 80% to 90% observed once, and the top ten hold roughly 4%. What was sequenced was PBMCs. These receptor sequences come from a woman aged 35 to 49 in good health and CMV-seropositive.

The rearrangement joins TRBV2 to TRBJ2-7; 9 bases align to TRBD2. The CDR3 runs 14 residues. Germline V gene lookup returns CDR1 SNHLY and CDR2 FYNNEI. V was clipped by 6 bases and J by 2 bases; unmatched bases: 5. CDR3 DNA: TGTGCCAGCAGCGTCGGACTAGCGCCCTACGAGCAGTACTTC. Translation: CASSVGLAPYEQYF.

A few counts support this clone. J is TRBJ2-1 and V is TRBV2; possibly TRBD2 for D (6 bases). The CDR3 sequence is 13 residues long. Germline CDR1 SNHLY, CDR2 FYNNEI. V was trimmed by 6 bases and J by 7 bases, leaving 13 bases between them. CDR3 sequence reads: CASSRLGLNEQFF. In nucleotides, the CDR3 is TGTGCCAGCAGCAGACTAGGTCTAAATGAGCAGTTCTTC.

This clone came up a few times. V gene TRBV6-1 combines with J gene TRBJ2-7; the D gene is possibly TRBD1 (6 bases). The CDR3 has 13 residues. The V end was cut by 6 bases, the J end by 5 bases, with 14 bases between. CDR1 and CDR2 (germline): MNHNS, SASEGT. CDR3 bases: TGTGCCAGCAGCCAGGGGCAGGAAAACGAGCAGTACTTC. This gives the protein CASSQGQENEQYF.

The V call is TRBV6-1, the J call TRBJ2-4, with 7 bases lining up with TRBD1. The ends lost 4 bases at V and 3 bases at J; junction bases unmatched: 6. Germline values: CDR1 MNHNS, CDR2 SASEGT. The CDR3 spans 15 residues. The CDR3 DNA follows: TGTGCCAGCAGTGCCAAAACAGGGGTCAAAAACATTCAGTACTTC. Residues: CASSAKTGVKNIQYF.

The J gene is TRBJ2-5, the V gene TRBV14; 7 positions match TRBD2. The CDR3 is 17 residues long. V trimming: 1 base; J trimming: 2 bases; junction bases outside the gene matches: 10. CDR1 and CDR2 from the germline V gene are SGHDN and FVKESK. CDR3 in DNA: TGTGCCAGCAGCCAAGGAATAGGCGGGAGAGGGCAAGAGACCCAGTACTTC. Amino acid sequence: CASSQGIGGRGQETQYF.

Only one count was recorded for this clone. The chain recombines TRBV27 with TRBJ1-2, with TRBD1 matching over 8 bases. This CDR3 is built from 15 residues. The germline gives CDR1 MNHEY, CDR2 SMNVEV (reference sequence). The junction had 9 bases not matched to a gene; V was cut back by 3 bases and J by 6 bases. CDR3 sequence: CASSFGVGQGDGYTF. The CDR3 bases are TGTGCCAGCAGTTTCGGCGTCGGACAGGGCGATGGCTACACCTTC.

The J gene is TRBJ2-1, the V gene TRBV5-1; maybe TRBD1 (5 bases). V lost 4 bases, J lost 1 base, and 12 bases lay in between. The germline gives CDR1 SGHRS, CDR2 YFSETQ. The length of the CDR3 is 15 residues. CDR3 amino acids: CASSPGHGSYNEQFF. The CDR3 nucleotides are TGCGCCAGCAGCCCTGGACACGGATCCTACAATGAGCAGTTCTTC.

V gene TRBV7-9 combines with J gene TRBJ2-1, with D maybe TRBD1 (6 bases). The germline V and J ends were trimmed by 5 bases and 4 bases, with 18 bases remaining between them. CDR1 is SEHNR and CDR2 is FQNEAQ in the germline V gene (reference sequence). This CDR3 has 16 amino acids. CDR3 bases: TGTGCCAGCAGCCCCAAAGACAGGTGGTTGTACAATGAGCAGTTCTTC. It encodes CASSPKDRWLYNEQFF. Combining the CDR3 with reference TRBV7-9 and TRBJ2-1 gives the whole variable domain DTGVSQNPRHKITKRGQNVTFRCDPISEHNRLYWYRQTLGQGPEFLTYFQNEAQLEKSRLLSDRFSAERPKGSFSTLEIQRTEQGDSAMYLCASSPKDRWLYNEQFFGPGTRLTVL.

This clone was observed a handful of times. V gene TRBV5-6 combines with J gene TRBJ1-4; D perhaps matches TRBD1 (5 bases). The CDR3 totals 16 residues. V lost 0 bases and J 7 bases, leaving 16 bases between the germline ends. From germline, CDR1 is SGHDT and CDR2 YYEEEE. The CDR3 spells CASSLGLAGYREKLFF. Here the CDR3 DNA reads TGTGCCAGCAGCTTGGGTTTGGCAGGGTATCGTGAAAAACTGTTTTTT.

This chain joins TRBV11-2 and TRBJ2-2; weak D call: TRBD1 (5 bases). The germline CDR1 and CDR2 sequences are SGHAT and FQNNGV. Deletions cut 5 bases from V and 0 bases from J, with 13 bases between. The CDR3 sequence is 16 residues long. The CDR3, as DNA: TGTGCCAGCAGCAAAGGGGCTAGATCGAACACCGGGGAGCTGTTTTTT. Translated, it gives CASSKGARSNTGELFF.

The chain carries TRBV7-2 and TRBJ2-5; D uncertain. CDR1 is SGHTA and CDR2 is FQGNSA in the germline V gene. This CDR3 region has 14 residues. V shed 3 bases and J shed 5 bases, with 13 bases lying between them. In nucleotides, the CDR3 is TGTGCCAGCAGCTTGGTAACATTCGGGGAGACCCAGTACTTC. It encodes CASSLVTFGETQYF.

This clone came up once. The V call is TRBV6-6, the J call TRBJ2-3, with 12 bases matching TRBD2. CDR3 length: 16 amino acids. CDR1 and CDR2 (germline): MNHNY, SVGAGI (reference sequence). The V segment lost 2 bases and the J segment 3 bases; nucleotides outside the gene matches: 3. DNA of the CDR3: TGTGCCAGCAGTTACGGTGGGACTAGCGGGACAGATACGCAGTATTTT. Amino acid sequence: CASSYGGTSGTDTQYF.

This sequence joins TRBV5-1 and TRBJ1-2; 12 bases are shared with TRBD1. Germline values: CDR1 SGHRS, CDR2 YFSETQ. The CDR3 length is 13 residues. The ends lost 4 bases at V and 8 bases at J; junction bases unmatched: 3. CDR3 sequence (DNA): TGCGCCAGCAGCCGGGGACAGGGGGCCGGCTACACCTTC. The encoded protein is CASSRGQGAGYTF.

The CDR3 nucleotides are TGTGCCACGGGAGGCAGGGCGGCCTACGAGCAGTACTTC. The encoded protein is CATGGRAAYEQYF. The V and J genes are TRBV7-9 and TRBJ2-7, with TRBD2 identical over 7 bases. The CDR3 runs to 13 residues. Germline loops: CDR1 SEHNR, CDR2 FQNEAQ (reference sequence). V gave up 10 bases and J gave up 2 bases; unmatched junction bases: 8.

The chain carries TRBV30 and TRBJ2-7, with 8 bases matching TRBD2. The junction had 7 bases not matched to a gene; V was cut back by 2 bases and J by 4 bases. The CDR3 is 14 residues long. From germline, CDR1 is GTSNPN and CDR2 SVGIG (reference sequence). CDR3 sequence: CAWSPSGRGYEQYF. CDR3 DNA sequence: TGTGCCTGGAGTCCGAGCGGGAGAGGATACGAGCAGTACTTC.

Of note for this clone: One end of the junction does not line up with germline, which may come from a read error. CDR3 region: CASNEGQGPNQPQHF. The CDR3 coding sequence is TGTGCCAGCAATGAAGGACAGGGGCCTAATCAGCCCCAGCATTTT. The J gene is TRBJ1-5, the V gene TRBV2; 9 bases match TRBD1. Germline CDR1 reads SNHLY; CDR2 reads FYNNEI. CDR3 length equals 15 residues.

The rearrangement joins TRBV6-1 to TRBJ2-7; 7 bases fit TRBD1. The junction had 8 bases not matched to a gene; V was cut back by 6 bases and J by 3 bases. Per germline, CDR1 MNHNS and CDR2 SASEGT. The CDR3 covers 14 residues. The CDR3 region has the DNA TGTGCCAGCAGGGGACAGATGAACCTCTACGAGCAGTACTTC. This encodes CASRGQMNLYEQYF.

V usage is TRBV27 and J usage is TRBJ2-7; D is uncertain. The V gene's germline CDR1 is MNHEY and CDR2 SMNVEV (reference sequence). The V gene lost 0 bases and the J gene lost 0 bases, with 6 bases spanning the gap. The CDR3 has 14 residues. The CDR3 protein is CASSLSRYSYEQYF. DNA for the CDR3: TGTGCCAGCAGTTTATCGAGGTACTCCTACGAGCAGTACTTC.

The CDR3 loop is CASSVLAGGRNEQFF. The CDR3 DNA reads TGTGCCAGCAGCGTATTAGCGGGAGGAAGGAATGAGCAGTTCTTC. The chain employs TRBV7-9 and TRBJ2-1; 10 nucleotides align to TRBD2. V lost 5 bases to trimming and J lost 7 bases; unmatched junction nucleotides: 8. Germline CDR1 reads SEHNR; CDR2 reads FQNEAQ (reference sequence). The CDR3 spans 15 residues.

The chain has TRBV28 and TRBJ2-7; TRBD1 matches at 11 bases. The CDR3 extends over 14 amino acids. V was clipped by 6 bases and J by 5 bases; unmatched bases: 6. Germline V CDR1 and CDR2: MDHEN, SYDVKM. CDR3 DNA: TGTGCCAGCAGCCGACCGGGACAGGGGGACGAGCAGTACTTC. Amino acids: CASSRPGQGDEQYF.

The chain recombines TRBV7-2 with TRBJ1-5; D call uncertain. CDR1 and CDR2 from the germline V gene are SGHTA and FQGNSA. The CDR3 is 14 amino acids. V lost 4 bases, J lost 3 bases, and 10 bases lay in between. CDR3: CASSSGRDNQPQHF. DNA for the CDR3: TGTGCCAGCAGCTCGGGTAGAGACAATCAGCCCCAGCATTTT.

This chain links TRBV30 with TRBJ2-5, with TRBD1 as a possible D gene (5 bases). From germline, CDR1 is GTSNPN and CDR2 SVGIG (reference sequence). V was cut by 0 bases and J by 12 bases, with 14 bases left in between. The CDR3 extends over 12 amino acids. CDR3 sequence: CAWSVLSDIKYF. CDR3 coding DNA: TGTGCCTGGAGTGTACTCTCGGACATTAAGTACTTC.

A word on this clone: This CDR3 is also generated by other DNA sequences in the sample. The chain uses TRBV6-1 and TRBJ1-6, with 7 bases fitting TRBD1. Germline loops: CDR1 MNHNS, CDR2 SASEGT. V dropped 6 bases and J dropped 4; count of bases not matched to a gene: 3. The CDR3 length is 14 residues. The DNA for the CDR3 is TGTGCCAGCAGAAACAGGGGTTATAATTCACCCCTCCACTTT. It translates to CASRNRGYNSPLHF.

This chain uses TRBV19 with TRBJ1-1; 9 nucleotides align to TRBD1. The CDR3 spans 15 residues. V lost 3 bases to trimming and J lost 5 bases; unmatched junction nucleotides: 7. The germline CDR1 and CDR2 sequences are LNHDA and SQIVND (reference sequence). In nucleotides, the CDR3 is TGTGCCAGTAGTATTCGGGGACAGGGAGGGACTGAAGCTTTCTTT. Translating gives CASSIRGQGGTEAFF. Based on the CDR3 plus reference TRBV19 and TRBJ1-1, the full variable domain is DGGITQSPKYLFRKEGQNVTLSCEQNLNHDAMYWYRQDPGQGLRLIYYSQIVNDFQKGDIAEGYSVSREKKESFPLTVTSAQKNPTAFYLCASSIRGQGGTEAFFGQGTRLTVV.

Worth noting for this clone: At one boundary the junction diverges from the germline segment, which might be a read error. The chain links TRBV7-8 to TRBJ1-2; no reliable D call. CDR1 and CDR2 from the germline V gene are SGHVS and FQNEAQ. The CDR3 has 12 amino acids. This CDR3 reads CASSLAPGMHAF. CDR3 sequence (DNA): TGTGCCAGCAGCTTAGCCCCCGGGATGCACGCCTTC.

The CDR3 reads CASSPQLRTGEVSEAFF. For the CDR3, the DNA is TGTGCCAGCTCACCACAGTTAAGGACAGGGGAAGTGTCTGAAGCTTTCTTT. This chain joins TRBV18 and TRBJ1-1; 9 nucleotides match TRBD1. Unmatched junction bases numbered 12, after V lost 1 base and J lost 6 bases. CDR1 is KGHSH, CDR2 LQKENI, per germline. This CDR3 has 17 residues.

The rearrangement uses TRBV4-3 and TRBJ1-1; unclear D gene. The V and J ends lost 2 bases and 1 base respectively, with 11 bases between them. The CDR3 spans 15 residues. Germline CDR1 is LGHNA and CDR2 is YSLEER. The CDR3 protein is CASSQYVRGNTEAFF. For the CDR3, the DNA is TGCGCCAGCAGCCAATACGTTCGGGGGAACACTGAAGCTTTCTTT.

The CDR3 region has the DNA TGTGCCAGCAGTTTATGGTATAAGGGGACAGGCCGCTACGAGCAGTACTTC. The encoded protein is CASSLWYKGTGRYEQYF. The chain couples TRBV27 to TRBJ2-7; 8 bases agree with TRBD1. The germline V gene encodes CDR1 MNHEY and CDR2 SMNVEV (reference sequence). J lost 3 bases, V lost 1 base, and 11 bases had no gene match. There are 17 residues in the CDR3.

In its sample, this clone was seen once. The V gene is TRBV7-2, the J gene TRBJ1-4; D is perhaps TRBD1 (5 bases). The CDR3 consists of 18 residues. The germline V and J ends were trimmed by 0 bases and 8 bases, with 22 bases remaining between them. Germline CDR1 is SGHTA and CDR2 is FQGNSA. Here the CDR3 reads CASSLASGGRAGSEKLFF. CDR3 in DNA: TGTGCCAGCAGCTTAGCGTCGGGGGGTAGGGCAGGGAGCGAAAAACTGTTTTTT.

This clone was observed a few times. The gene calls are TRBV6-5 and TRBJ2-7; TRBD1 matches 8 bases. This CDR3 region has 13 residues. Per the germline V gene, CDR1 is MNHEY and CDR2 is SVGAGI. The junction had 12 bases not matched to a gene; V was cut back by 6 bases and J by 11 bases. CDR3 residues: CASRLPGQDMEYF. The CDR3 nucleotides read TGTGCCAGCAGGCTGCCGGGACAGGACATGGAGTACTTC.

The chain links TRBV19 to TRBJ2-1; TRBD2 aligns across 9 bases. Germline CDR1 LNHDA, CDR2 SQIVND (reference sequence). Trimming cost V 8 bases and J 7 bases; bases outside gene matches: 9. This CDR3 is built from 14 residues. The CDR3 spells CASQVSGGRNEQFF. CDR3 sequence (DNA): TGTGCCAGTCAGGTTAGCGGGGGAAGGAATGAGCAGTTCTTC.